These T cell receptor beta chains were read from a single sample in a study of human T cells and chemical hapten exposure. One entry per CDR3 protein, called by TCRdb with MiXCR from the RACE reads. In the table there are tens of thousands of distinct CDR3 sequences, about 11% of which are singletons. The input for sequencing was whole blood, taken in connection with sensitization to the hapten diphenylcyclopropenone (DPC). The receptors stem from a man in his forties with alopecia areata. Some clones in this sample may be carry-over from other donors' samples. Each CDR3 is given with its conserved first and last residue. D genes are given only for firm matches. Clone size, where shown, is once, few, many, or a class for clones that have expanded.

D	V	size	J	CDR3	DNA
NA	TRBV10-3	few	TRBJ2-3	CAIRVSGATDTQYF	TGTGCCATCAGGGTTTCGGGGGCCACAGATACGCAGTATTTT
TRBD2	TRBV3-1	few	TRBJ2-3	CASSPSPSGVTQYF	TGTGCCAGCAGCCCCTCCCCTAGCGGAGTTACGCAGTATTTT
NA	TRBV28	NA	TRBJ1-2	CANSARDYGYTF	TGTGCCAATTCGGCCAGGGACTATGGCTACACCTTC
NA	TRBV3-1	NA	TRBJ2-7	CASSQNGRGYEQYF	TGTGCCAGCAGCCAAAACGGCCGGGGCTACGAGCAGTACTTC
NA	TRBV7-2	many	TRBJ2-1	CASSLPQGGYNEQFF	TGTGCCAGCAGCTTACCCCAGGGGGGTTACAATGAGCAGTTCTTC
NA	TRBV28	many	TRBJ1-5	CASKNPGPNSNQPQHF	TGTGCCAGCAAAAACCCGGGTCCCAATAGCAATCAGCCCCAGCATTTT
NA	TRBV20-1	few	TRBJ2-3	CSARGASTDTQYF	TGCAGTGCTCGCGGCGCTAGCACAGATACGCAGTATTTT
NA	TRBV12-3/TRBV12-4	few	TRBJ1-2	CASSLLGLGYGYTF	TGTGCCAGCAGTTTGCTAGGGTTGGGCTATGGCTACACCTTC
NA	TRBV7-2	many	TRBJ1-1	CASSRGYTEAFF	TGTGCCAGCAGCCGGGGTTACACTGAAGCTTTCTTT
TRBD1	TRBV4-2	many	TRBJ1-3	CASSQDQGDTIYF	TGTGCCAGCAGCCAAGACCAGGGGGACACCATATATTTT
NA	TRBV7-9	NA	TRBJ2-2	CASSSTKGGERSTGELFF	TGTGCCAGCAGCTCTACAAAGGGGGGGGAGAGGTCCACCGGGGAGCTGTTTTTT
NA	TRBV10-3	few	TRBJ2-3	CAISGGRLTDTQYF	TGTGCCATCAGTGGAGGGAGGCTCACAGATACGCAGTATTTT
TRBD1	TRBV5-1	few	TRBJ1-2	CASSPSQGLDGYTF	TGCGCCAGCAGCCCTTCACAGGGGCTGGATGGCTACACCTTC
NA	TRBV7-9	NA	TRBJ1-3	CASRRGISGNTIYF	TGTGCCAGCAGGCGGGGAATCTCTGGAAACACCATATATTTT
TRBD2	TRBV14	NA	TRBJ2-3	CASSPRQREASTDTQYF	TGTGCCAGCAGCCCGCGCCAGCGGGAGGCTAGCACAGATACGCAGTATTTT
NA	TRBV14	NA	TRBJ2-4	CASSQDFKNIQYF	TGTGCCAGCAGCCAAGATTTCAAAAACATTCAGTACTTC
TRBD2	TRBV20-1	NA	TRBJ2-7	CSVRAGPYEQYF	TGCAGCGTAAGAGCGGGACCATACGAGCAGTACTTC
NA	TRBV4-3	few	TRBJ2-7	CASSQVGGAEQYF	TGCGCCAGCAGCCAAGTTGGGGGCGCCGAGCAGTACTTC
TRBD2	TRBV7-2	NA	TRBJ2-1	CASSPRAGMNNEQFF	TGTGCCAGCAGTCCTAGAGCGGGGATGAACAATGAGCAGTTCTTC
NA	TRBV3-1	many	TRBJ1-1	CASSSAMNTEAFF	TGTGCCAGCAGCTCTGCGATGAACACTGAAGCTTTCTTT
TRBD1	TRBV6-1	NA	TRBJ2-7	CASSPVGQGHSGEQYF	TGTGCCAGCAGTCCAGTGGGACAGGGGCACTCGGGGGAGCAGTACTTC
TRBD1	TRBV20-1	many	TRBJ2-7	CSALIDRGRGYEQYF	TGCAGTGCTCTGATAGACAGGGGGCGCGGTTACGAGCAGTACTTC
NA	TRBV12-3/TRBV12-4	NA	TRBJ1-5	CASSPGEGRNQPQHF	TGTGCCAGCAGTCCCGGCGAGGGCAGGAATCAGCCCCAGCATTTT
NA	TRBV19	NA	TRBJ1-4	CASSIDSIVSSSNNEKLFF	TGTGCCAGTAGTATAGATAGTATTGTCTCCTCGTCGAACAATGAAAAACTGTTTTTT
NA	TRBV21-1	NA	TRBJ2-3	CASSPHRDSVSTDTQYF	TGTGCCAGCAGCCCCCACAGGGATTCAGTCAGTACAGATACGCAGTATTTT
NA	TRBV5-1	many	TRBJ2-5	CASSLAEETQYF	TGCGCCAGCAGCTTGGCCGAAGAGACCCAGTACTTC
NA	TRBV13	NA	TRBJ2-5	CASSLMTPRDGGTQYF	TGTGCCAGCAGCTTAATGACTCCGCGCGATGGTGGGACCCAGTACTTC
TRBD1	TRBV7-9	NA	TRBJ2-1	CASSRDRSYNEQFF	TGTGCCAGCAGCCGGGACAGGAGTTACAATGAGCAGTTCTTC
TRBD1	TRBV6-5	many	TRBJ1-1	CASSQDRRNTEAFF	TGTGCCAGCAGCCAGGACAGGAGGAACACTGAAGCTTTCTTT
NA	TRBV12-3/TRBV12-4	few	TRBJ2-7	CASSLSLGLNEQYF	TGTGCCAGCAGTTTATCTCTCGGACTGAACGAGCAGTACTTC
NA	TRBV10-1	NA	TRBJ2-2	CASRKFANTGELFF	TGCGCCAGCAGAAAGTTCGCGAACACCGGGGAGCTGTTTTTT
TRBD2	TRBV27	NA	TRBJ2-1	CASSLGFSGRAGGEQFF	TGTGCCAGCAGTTTAGGATTTAGCGGGAGGGCTGGCGGTGAGCAGTTCTTC
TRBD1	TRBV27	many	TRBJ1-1	CASRLRDRGSEAFF	TGTGCCAGCAGGCTCCGGGACAGGGGGTCTGAAGCTTTCTTT
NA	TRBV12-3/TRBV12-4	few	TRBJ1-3	CASSFPGLISGNTIYF	TGTGCCAGCAGTTTCCCTGGACTCATCTCTGGAAACACCATATATTTT
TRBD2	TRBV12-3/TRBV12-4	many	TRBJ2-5	CASSSITSGEETQYF	TGTGCCAGCAGTTCAATTACTAGCGGTGAAGAGACCCAGTACTTC
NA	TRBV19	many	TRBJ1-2	CASRNRRGKTGDYGYTF	TGTGCCAGTAGGAACCGAAGGGGTAAAACAGGCGACTATGGCTACACCTTC
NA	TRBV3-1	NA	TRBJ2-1	CASSPRDFDNEQFF	TGTGCCAGCAGCCCCCGGGACTTCGACAATGAGCAGTTCTTC
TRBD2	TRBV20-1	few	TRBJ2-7	CSADHVVAGGYEQYF	TGCAGTGCCGACCACGTGGTAGCGGGAGGGTACGAGCAGTACTTC
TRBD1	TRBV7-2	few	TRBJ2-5	CASSRDRAQETQYF	TGTGCCAGCAGCCGCGACAGGGCTCAAGAGACCCAGTACTTC
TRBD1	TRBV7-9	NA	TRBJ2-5	CASSLGGGAPQETQYF	TGTGCCAGCAGCTTAGGAGGGGGCGCGCCCCAAGAGACCCAGTACTTC
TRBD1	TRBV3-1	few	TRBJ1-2	CASSQVGQGAVGYTF	TGTGCCAGCAGCCAGGTGGGACAGGGGGCAGTTGGCTACACCTTC
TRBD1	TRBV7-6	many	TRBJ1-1	CASSLQGDTEAFF	TGTGCCAGCAGCTTACAGGGGGACACTGAAGCTTTCTTT
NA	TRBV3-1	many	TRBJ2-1	CASSPRLYNEQFF	TGTGCCAGCAGCCCTCGACTCTACAATGAGCAGTTCTTC
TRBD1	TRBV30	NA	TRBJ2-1	CAWSVLETGGFF	TGTGCCTGGAGTGTACTTGAGACAGGGGGGTTCTTC